This TCR beta chain was identified in a study of shared clonotypes between healthy human individuals. Study results and caveats: Depth was large, yet rarefaction showed that sorted-subset sequencing was incomplete. Memory subsets had estimated richness that was generally smaller than that of naive subsets.

As for this clone: Its antigen is still unknown.

CDR3 length equals 13 residues. V gave up 6 bases and J gave up 2 bases, with 13 bases separating them. Looked up from germline, CDR1 is SQVTM and CDR2 is ANQGSEA. The study drew all its donors from Caucasian adults living in Nashville, Tennessee. An approximately 200 ng quantity of DNA, tens of thousands of T cell genomes, went into the sorted-subset replicate PCRs. Repertoires were generated with immunoSEQ multiplex PCR, while TCRdb's copy carries only in-frame clones and drops some. Found here are approximately 710,000 clones, roughly 91% of them singletons; the top ten hold 34%. The rearrangement uses TRBV29-1 and TRBJ1-2; possible D gene TRBD1, 5 bases. The sequence came from a man younger than 35 in good health. Some clones in this sample may be carry-over from other donors' samples. Sample: memory CD8+ T cells from PBMCs. Subset meaning: CD45RO+ cells pooled with CCR7-negative TemRA cells. DNA for the CDR3: TGCAGCGTCCCTACCCGACAGAACTATGGCTACACCTTC. Translating gives CSVPTRQNYGYTF.